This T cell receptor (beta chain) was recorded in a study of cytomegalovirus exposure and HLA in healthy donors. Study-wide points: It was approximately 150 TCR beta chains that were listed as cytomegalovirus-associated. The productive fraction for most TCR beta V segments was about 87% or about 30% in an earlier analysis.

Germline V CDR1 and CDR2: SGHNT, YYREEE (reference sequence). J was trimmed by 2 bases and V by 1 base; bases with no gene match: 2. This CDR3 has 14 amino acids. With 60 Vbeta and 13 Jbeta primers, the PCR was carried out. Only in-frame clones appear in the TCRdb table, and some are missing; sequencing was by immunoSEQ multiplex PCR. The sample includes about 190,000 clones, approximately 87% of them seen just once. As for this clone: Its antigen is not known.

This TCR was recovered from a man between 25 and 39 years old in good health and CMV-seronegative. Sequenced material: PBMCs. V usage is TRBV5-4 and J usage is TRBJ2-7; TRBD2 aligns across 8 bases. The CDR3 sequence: CASSLYGGAYEQYF. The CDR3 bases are TGTGCCAGCAGCTTGTACGGGGGGGCCTACGAGCAGTACTTC.